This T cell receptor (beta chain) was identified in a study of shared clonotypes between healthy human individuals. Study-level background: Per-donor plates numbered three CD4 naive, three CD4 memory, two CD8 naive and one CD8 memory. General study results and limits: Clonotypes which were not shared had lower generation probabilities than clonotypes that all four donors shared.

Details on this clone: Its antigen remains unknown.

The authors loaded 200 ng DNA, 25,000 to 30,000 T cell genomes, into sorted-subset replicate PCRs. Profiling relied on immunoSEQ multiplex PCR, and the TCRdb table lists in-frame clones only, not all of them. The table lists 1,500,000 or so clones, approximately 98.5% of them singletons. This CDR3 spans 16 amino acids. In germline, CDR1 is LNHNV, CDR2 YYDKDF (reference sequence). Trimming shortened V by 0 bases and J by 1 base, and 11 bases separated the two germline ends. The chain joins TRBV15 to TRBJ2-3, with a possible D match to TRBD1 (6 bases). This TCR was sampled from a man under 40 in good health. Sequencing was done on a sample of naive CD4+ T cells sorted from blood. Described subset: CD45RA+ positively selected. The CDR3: CATSRDYRVGTDTQYF. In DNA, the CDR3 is TGTGCCACCAGCAGAGACTACAGGGTAGGCACAGATACGCAGTATTTT.